This T cell receptor beta chain stems from a study of shared clonotypes between healthy human individuals (TCRdb year 2020). Regarding the study in general: The cohort comprised a couple of women and a few men aged 18 to 49 years. For each donor, CD4 naive and CD4 memory were each given three plates, CD8 naive was given two plates, and CD8 memory was given one plate. To estimate repertoire size and how much clonotypes are shared between individuals, the study performed deep sequencing of blood TCR repertoires from a handful of healthy adults. To increase sequencing depth and limit assay-specific biases, TCR repertoire library preparation and sequencing were carried out by different laboratories using diverse techniques. Between about 0.85 and 9.5 billion PBMCs per donor were obtained by leukapheresis. Summary of the overall study and its limitations: Sampling was restricted to blood, and TCR repertoires in tissues likely differ from the TCR repertoires found in blood. Sharing across a handful of donors was observed for about 5% of naive CD4, under 4% of naive CD8, around 2.5% of memory CD4, and over 0.3% of memory CD8 clonotypes. Incomplete sequencing was indicated by rarefaction of sorted-subset datasets, despite the large sequencing depth. Estimated clonotype richness was generally larger for naive than for memory subsets. Pairwise subsampling led to the expectation that sequencing depth would affect the degree of clonotype sharing among donors. The genetic and exposure-history diversity represented was limited by the small number of donors. Compared with non-shared clonotypes, the clonotypes found in all four sorted-subset donors had higher generation probabilities.

The table lists this clone with a count of one. There is no known antigen for this receptor. The input lacks base qualities; no much larger clone sits a single base away. For CDR1 and CDR2, the germline V gene lists LGHNA and YSLEER. The cysteine opens and the phenylalanine closes a CDR3 of 14 amino acids. Only the CDR3 part of the read is kept: 42 bases, read in frame from the first base. The junction shows trimming of 3 bases on V and 7 bases on J, plus 13 bases between the germline ends. CD8 naive samples were CD45RO-negative cells positively selected for CCR7, giving a CD45RA+CCR7+ population that excluded TemRA cells. Healthy HIV-negative adults with no recently reported acute infections or vaccinations were included as donors. Every donor was a Caucasian adult living in Nashville, Tennessee, USA. After blood collection by leukapheresis, PBMCs were isolated using Ficoll-Histopaque density gradient centrifugation and then cryopreserved in the vapor phase of liquid nitrogen. Purity and quantity of every magnetically sorted T cell population were checked by analytical flow cytometry. Genomic DNA was isolated from every sorted fraction and measured by UV absorbance on a Nanodrop 2000c.

TCR CDR3 regions were amplified from genomic DNA by multiplex PCR using the deep immunoSEQ assay. Extracted genomic DNA from each cell subset was spread evenly across all wells of several immunoSEQ 96-well plates, with each plate serving as a replicate. For sorted subsets, roughly 200 ng of genomic DNA, equivalent to some 33,000 T cell genomes, went into each replicate PCR. Purified libraries were quantified with a Qubit 3.0 fluorometer, sized on a Bioanalyzer 2100, and re-quantified with the KAPA Library Quantification kit. A separate single-read 150-cycle Illumina NextSeq 550 flow cell was used to sequence each immunoSEQ 96-well plate. Per the authors' processing: The immunoSEQ output contained only junctional sequences without quality scores, so filtering could not match that applied to full-length reads. Sequences were annotated with PyIR, a Python wrapper for IgBLAST v1.9, using IMGT germline references to assign V/J genes and CDR3. Reads with weak V/J assignments (E-value above 1e-6), missing CDR3, stop codons, out-of-frame junctions, or ambiguous translated residues were removed. V3J clonotypes were defined as sequences sharing an identical inferred V gene, J gene, and CDR3 amino acid sequence. The percentage overlap between two repertoires was calculated by dividing the number of shared unique clonotypes by the size of the smaller repertoire. Repertoire richness was assessed with RTK rarefaction, the Chao1 estimator, and Recon v2.1 estimates of unobserved clonotypes. Generation probabilities for all TCRbeta clonotypes obtained by the gDNA method from a handful of donors were computed using OLGA. The table comes from immuneACCESS by way of TCRdb, which keeps in-frame sequences with V and J called. Part of the clones is missing from these tables; in studies checked, under half for an unresolved V gene and the rest for unknown reasons. V and J calls plus clone size are reproduced from that table; the DNA served to infer D and trimming. This sample comprises about 2 million clones, about 94% of them detected only once. Roughly 1.2% of the sample comes from the top ten.

The receptor's source is a man aged 18 to 35 in good health. The chain is assembled from TRBV4-3 and TRBJ2-1; the D element could tentatively be TRBD1 or TRBD2, as 6 bases agree for each. Sequenced: naive CD8+ T cells sorted from blood. This sample's cell subset or site label indicates: CD45RA+CCR7+. The nucleotide sequence reads TGCGCCAGCAGCCATGTGGAGGGGACAAATGAGCAGTTCTTC. Its protein reads: CASSHVEGTNEQFF.